A selection of T cell receptor beta chains follows, all from one sample in a study of blood T cell repertoires in COVID-19. Assay used: immunoSEQ multiplex PCR; TCRdb lists only in-frame clones, some missing. This sample has 200,000 to 300,000 clones; roughly 80% occur once, and the top ten carry around 4%. Input material: peripheral blood. The receptors stem from a man aged 60 to 75 with acute or convalescent COVID-19. Each CDR3 is given with its conserved first and last residue. The D gene is left open where the match is weak. Not every row has a clone size; where given, it reads once, few, many or a size class.

TRBV14	-	14	-	TRBJ1-6	CASSQEAHNSPLHF	TGTGCCAGCAGCCAAGAGGCCCATAATTCACCCCTCCACTTT
TRBV30	-	13	once	TRBJ2-5	CAWSVGVEETQYF	TGTGCCTGGAGTGTTGGAGTAGAAGAGACCCAGTACTTC
TRBV6-5	-	13	-	TRBJ2-5	CASSYSGRETQYF	TGTGCCAGCAGTTACTCAGGGAGGGAGACCCAGTACTTC
TRBV11-3	TRBD1	17	-	TRBJ2-5	CASSLGPSGTGAETQYF	TGTGCCAGCAGCTTAGGCCCCTCCGGGACAGGGGCCGAGACCCAGTACTTC
TRBV5-6	-	15	-	TRBJ2-7	CASSLASTGVYEQYF	TGTGCCAGCAGCTTGGCCTCGACAGGAGTCTACGAGCAGTACTTC
TRBV11-2	-	15	-	TRBJ2-7	CASSNRREGAYEQYF	TGTGCCAGCAGCAACCGGCGCGAGGGCGCGTACGAGCAGTACTTC
TRBV7-9	TRBD1	16	-	TRBJ1-6	CASSFSRDRGQSPLHF	TGTGCCAGCAGCTTCTCCCGGGACAGGGGGCAATCACCCCTCCACTTT
TRBV2	TRBD2	14	few	TRBJ2-1	CASNILAGGNEQFF	TGTGCCAGCAATATACTAGCGGGAGGGAATGAGCAGTTCTTC
TRBV6-6	-	15	-	TRBJ2-2	CASSYAETNTGELFF	TGTGCCAGCAGTTACGCAGAAACGAACACCGGGGAGCTGTTTTTT
TRBV4-2	TRBD2	15	few	TRBJ2-3	CASSPGLAGVDTQYF	TGTGCCAGCAGCCCGGGACTAGCGGGAGTTGATACGCAGTATTTT
TRBV27	-	13	-	TRBJ2-7	CASSSTSLDEQYF	TGTGCCAGCAGCTCGACTAGTCTAGACGAGCAGTACTTC
TRBV5-1	-	15	-	TRBJ2-2	CASSSQTGNTGELFF	TGCGCCAGCAGCTCCCAAACAGGGAACACCGGGGAGCTGTTTTTT
TRBV7-2	TRBD2	16	-	TRBJ2-1	CASRPPTAGVYNEQFF	TGTGCCAGCAGACCCCCCACAGCGGGGGTCTACAATGAGCAGTTCTTC
TRBV5-1	TRBD1	15	-	TRBJ1-5	CASSMQGANNQPQHF	TGCGCCAGCAGCATGCAGGGGGCCAACAATCAGCCCCAGCATTTT
TRBV27	-	14	-	TRBJ2-7	CASSLLGEPYEQYF	TGTGCCAGCAGTTTACTAGGAGAACCCTACGAGCAGTACTTC
TRBV5-1	-	14	once	TRBJ1-4	CASSSDGGNEKLFF	TGCGCCAGCAGCTCCGACGGAGGTAATGAAAAACTGTTTTTT
TRBV19	-	16	-	TRBJ2-7	CASSPSRDIGLDEQYF	TGTGCCAGTAGCCCAAGCCGGGACATCGGGCTGGACGAGCAGTACTTC
TRBV18	-	16	-	TRBJ2-7	CASSPPGGHGSYEQYF	TGTGCCAGCTCACCACCAGGAGGGCATGGGTCCTACGAGCAGTACTTC
TRBV7-2	TRBD2	17	-	TRBJ2-3	CASSSGLAGDGEDTQYF	TGTGCCAGCAGCTCGGGACTAGCGGGAGATGGAGAAGATACGCAGTATTTT
TRBV9	TRBD1	15	-	TRBJ2-1	CASSARGRPYNEQFF	TGTGCCAGCAGCGCCAGGGGGCGCCCCTACAATGAGCAGTTCTTC
TRBV2	-	15	-	TRBJ1-1	CASRANTVTNTEAFF	TGTGCCAGCAGGGCCAATACAGTCACGAACACTGAAGCTTTCTTT